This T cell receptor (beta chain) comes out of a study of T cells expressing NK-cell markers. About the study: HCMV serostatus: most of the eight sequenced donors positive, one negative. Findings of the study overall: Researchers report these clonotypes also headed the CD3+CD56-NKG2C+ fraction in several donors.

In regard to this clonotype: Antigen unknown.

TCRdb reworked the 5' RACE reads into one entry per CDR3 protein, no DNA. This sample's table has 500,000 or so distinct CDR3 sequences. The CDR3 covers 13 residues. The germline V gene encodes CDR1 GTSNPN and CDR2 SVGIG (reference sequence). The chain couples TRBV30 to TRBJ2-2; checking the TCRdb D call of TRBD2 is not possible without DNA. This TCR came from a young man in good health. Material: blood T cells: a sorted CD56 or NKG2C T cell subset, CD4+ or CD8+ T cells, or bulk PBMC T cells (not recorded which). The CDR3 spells CAWRREVVGELFF.